The 12 T cell receptor beta chains listed next were all sequenced from one sample in a study of graft-versus-host responses after intestinal transplantation. This table comes from immunoSEQ multiplex PCR, and its TCRdb copy is limited to in-frame clones, with some not included. The repertoire holds tens of thousands of clones, with over 80% as singletons. Here the sequenced sample was PBMCs, taken approximately 1,000 days after transplant. The receptors derive from a human patient who received an intestinal transplant, so some T cells may come from the graft donor.

In nucleotides, the CDR3 is TGTGCCAGCAGATATGCCGGGGGGACTAACTATGGCTACACCTTC. Translation gives CASRYAGGTNYGYTF. The rearrangement joins TRBV28 to TRBJ1-2; a weak D match, TRBD1 (5 bases). The V gene's germline CDR1 is MDHEN and CDR2 SYDVKM. The V and J ends lost 6 bases and 0 bases respectively, with 14 bases between them. The CDR3 contains 15 residues.

The chain has TRBV6-1 and TRBJ2-5; TRBD1 is a possible D gene (5 bases). The CDR3 loop spans 14 amino acids. Trimming took off 5 bases at V and 5 bases at J, with 15 bases between the two ends. Germline CDR1 and CDR2: MNHNS and SASEGT. The CDR3 bases are TGTGCCAGCAGTAAAACCCAGGGATGGGAGACCCAGTACTTC. As protein: CASSKTQGWETQYF.

The CDR3 DNA reads as TGTGCCAGCAGCTTAGGGGGGGGGAATGAGCAGTTCTTC. This encodes CASSLGGGNEQFF. The chain has TRBV7-2 and TRBJ2-1; 7 bases align to TRBD2. CDR3 size: 13 residues. After removal of 1 base from V and 7 bases from J, the junction contained 1 base not matched to a gene. Germline CDR1 is SGHTA and CDR2 is FQGNSA.

This clone was counted a single time. The genes are TRBV15 and TRBJ2-5; D not certain. The CDR3 runs to 13 residues. V lost 1 base, J lost 7 bases, and 10 bases lay in between. CDR1 and CDR2 from the germline V gene are LNHNV and YYDKDF (reference sequence). In nucleotides, the CDR3 is TGTGCCACCAGCAGAGGCACGGACCGGACCCAGTACTTC. It specifies CATSRGTDRTQYF.

The CDR3 loop reads CASSPTGEGTDTQYF. The DNA for the CDR3 is TGTGCCAGCAGCCCTACAGGGGAAGGGACAGATACGCAGTATTTT. The chain recombines TRBV4-2 with TRBJ2-3, with 7 bases identical to TRBD1. J lost 3 bases, V lost 4 bases, and 7 bases had no gene match. This CDR3 is built from 15 residues. Germline lookup yields CDR1 LGHNA and CDR2 YNFKEQ.

The J gene is TRBJ2-1, the V gene TRBV6-1, with 8 bases aligning to TRBD2. Germline V CDR1 and CDR2: MNHNS, SASEGT. V shed 0 bases and J 10 bases; nucleotides not matched to a gene: 8. The CDR3 runs to 15 residues. The chain's CDR3 is CASSEALAEPREQFF. The CDR3 DNA follows: TGTGCCAGCAGTGAAGCACTAGCGGAGCCCCGGGAGCAGTTCTTC.

The chain has TRBV29-1 and TRBJ2-7; D is possibly TRBD2 (6 bases). Germline loops: CDR1 SQVTM, CDR2 ANQGSEA. The CDR3 sequence is 15 residues long. Trimming removed 0 bases from V and 0 bases from J, with 12 bases in between. The CDR3 sequence is CSVEDTVGGSYEQYF. The CDR3 nucleotides are TGCAGCGTTGAAGATACGGTGGGGGGCTCCTACGAGCAGTACTTC.

The rearrangement links TRBV7-2 to TRBJ1-2; 9 nucleotides agree with TRBD1. V was clipped by 4 bases and J by 2 bases; unmatched bases: 8. The germline V gene encodes CDR1 SGHTA and CDR2 FQGNSA. The CDR3 is made up of 16 amino acids. The CDR3 is CASSYRDREGNYGYTF. For the CDR3, the DNA is TGTGCCAGCAGCTACCGGGACAGGGAAGGAAACTATGGCTACACCTTC. The whole variable domain, filled in from reference TRBV7-2 and TRBJ1-2, reads GAGVSQSPSNKVTEKGKDVELRCDPISGHTALYWYRQSLGQGLEFLIYFQGNSAPDKSGLPSDRFSAERTGGSVSTLTIQRTQQEDSAVYLCASSYRDREGNYGYTFGSGTRLTVV.

This clone is labeled as medium-sized. This chain uses TRBV6-1 with TRBJ2-1; TRBD1 aligns across 9 bases. CDR1 is MNHNS, CDR2 SASEGT, per germline. CDR3 length: 14 residues. Trimming took 6 bases from V and 10 from J; bases not matched to a gene: 10. The CDR3 bases are TGTGCCAGCAGAACGGGACAGGGAAGTGGGGAGCAGTTCTTC. This codes for CASRTGQGSGEQFF.

This clone has a handful of counts. V is TRBV5-4 and J is TRBJ1-2; the D gene is possibly TRBD1 (5 bases). This CDR3 has 14 residues. Germline V lookup: CDR1 SGHNT, CDR2 YYREEE (reference sequence). Trimming pared 0 bases from V and 8 bases from J, leaving 14 bases between. Written as DNA, the CDR3 is TGTGCCAGCAGCTTGGACAGGACCATGCAGGGCTACACCTTC. Its protein is CASSLDRTMQGYTF. Supplemented by reference TRBV5-4 and TRBJ1-2, the full variable domain reads ETGVTQSPTHLIKTRGQQVTLRCSSQSGHNTVSWYQQALGQGPQFIFQYYREEENGRGNFPPRFSGLQFPNYSSELNVNALELDDSALYLCASSLDRTMQGYTFGSGTRLTVV.

The chain has TRBV7-2 and TRBJ2-3; D is tentatively TRBD1 or TRBD2 (6 bases each). CDR1 is SGHTA and CDR2 is FQGNSA in the germline V gene. V was cut by 6 bases and J by 6 bases, with 16 bases left in between. The CDR3 runs 14 residues. The CDR3 DNA follows: TGTGCCAGCAGACGGCAAAGGGGGGCGGATACGCAGTATTTT. Translation: CASRRQRGADTQYF.

This clone has just one count. The J gene is TRBJ2-7, the V gene TRBV28; D gene uncertain. This CDR3 has 15 amino acids. Trimming left V 8 bases short and J 4 bases short, with 21 bases between. From germline, CDR1 is MDHEN and CDR2 SYDVKM. The CDR3 DNA follows: TGTGCCAGCGTGAATTCCCCGGTTCGTTCATACGAGCAGTACTTC. This encodes CASVNSPVRSYEQYF.